This entry features one TCR beta chain sequence. The data belong to a study of T cell responses to AZD1222 COVID-19 vaccine. Clones were sequenced by immunoSEQ multiplex PCR, and TCRdb holds only the in-frame ones, with some missing. The sample lists around 140,000 clones; roughly 92% were seen once. Material: peripheral blood, obtained 28 days after the second AZD1222 dose. This clonotype originated in an adult who received the AZD1222 COVID-19 vaccine.

CDR3 DNA sequence: TGTGCCAGCAGCTTGGCCCCGGGACAGGGACCCTACGAGCAGTACTTC. Encoded protein: CASSLAPGQGPYEQYF. The chain employs TRBV5-5 and TRBJ2-7; 9 nucleotides line up with TRBD1. CDR1 and CDR2 from the germline V gene are SGHKS and YYEKEE (reference sequence). V was pared by 0 bases and J by 2 bases, with 6 bases of the junction left unmatched. This CDR3 is 16 amino acids long.